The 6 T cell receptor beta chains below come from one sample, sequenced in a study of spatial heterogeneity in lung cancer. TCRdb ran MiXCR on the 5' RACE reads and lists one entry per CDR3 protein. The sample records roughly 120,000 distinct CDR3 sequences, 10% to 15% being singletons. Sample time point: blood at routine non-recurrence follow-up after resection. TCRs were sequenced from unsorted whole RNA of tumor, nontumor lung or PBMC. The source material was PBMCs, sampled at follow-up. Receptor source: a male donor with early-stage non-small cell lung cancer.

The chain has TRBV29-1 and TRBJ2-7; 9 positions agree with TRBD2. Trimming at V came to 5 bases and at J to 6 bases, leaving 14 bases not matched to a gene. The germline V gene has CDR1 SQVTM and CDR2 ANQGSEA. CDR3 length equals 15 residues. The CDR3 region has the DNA TGCAGCGTTACTGCTAGCGGGGTCGTGACGGGCGAGCAGTACTTC. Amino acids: CSVTASGVVTGEQYF.

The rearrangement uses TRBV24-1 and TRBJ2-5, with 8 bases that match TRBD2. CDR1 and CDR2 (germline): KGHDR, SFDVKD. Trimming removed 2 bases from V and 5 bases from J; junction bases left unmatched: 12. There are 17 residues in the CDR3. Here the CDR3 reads CATSDSPRSGGLETQYF. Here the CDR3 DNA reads TGTGCCACCAGTGATTCCCCTCGGAGCGGGGGCCTGGAGACCCAGTACTTC.

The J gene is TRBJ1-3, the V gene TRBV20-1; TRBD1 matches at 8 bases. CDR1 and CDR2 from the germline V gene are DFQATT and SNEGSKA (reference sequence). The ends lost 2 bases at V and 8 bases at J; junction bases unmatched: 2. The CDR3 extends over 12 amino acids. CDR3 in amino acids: CSARQGADTIYF. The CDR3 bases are TGCAGTGCTAGACAGGGGGCGGACACCATATATTTT.

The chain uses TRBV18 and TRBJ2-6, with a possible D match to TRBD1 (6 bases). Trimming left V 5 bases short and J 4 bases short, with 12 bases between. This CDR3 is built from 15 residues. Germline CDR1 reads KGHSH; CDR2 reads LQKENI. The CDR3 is CASSTGSPGANVLTF. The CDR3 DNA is TGTGCCAGCTCAACAGGGTCCCCCGGGGCCAACGTCCTGACTTTC.

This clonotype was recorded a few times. The CDR3 region has the DNA TGCAGCGTTGAGTACAGGGTTTCACAAGAGACCCAGTACTTC. Protein sequence: CSVEYRVSQETQYF. V and J are TRBV29-1 and TRBJ2-5; a possible D gene is TRBD1 (6 bases). Germline CDR1 is SQVTM and CDR2 is ANQGSEA. Trimming removed 3 bases at V and 2 bases at J, with 13 bases between. The CDR3 has 14 amino acids. Supplemented by reference TRBV29-1 and TRBJ2-5, the full variable domain reads SAVISQKPSRDICQRGTSLTIQCQVDSQVTMMFWYRQQPGQSLTLIATANQGSEATYESGFVIDKFPISRPNLTFSTLTVSNMSPEDSSIYLCSVEYRVSQETQYFGPGTRLLVL.

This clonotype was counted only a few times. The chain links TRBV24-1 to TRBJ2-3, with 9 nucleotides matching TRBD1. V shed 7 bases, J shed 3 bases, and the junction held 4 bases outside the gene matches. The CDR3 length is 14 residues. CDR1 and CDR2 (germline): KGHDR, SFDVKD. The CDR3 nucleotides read TGTGCCACCAGGGGGACAGGGCCTACAGATACGCAGTATTTT. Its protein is CATRGTGPTDTQYF.